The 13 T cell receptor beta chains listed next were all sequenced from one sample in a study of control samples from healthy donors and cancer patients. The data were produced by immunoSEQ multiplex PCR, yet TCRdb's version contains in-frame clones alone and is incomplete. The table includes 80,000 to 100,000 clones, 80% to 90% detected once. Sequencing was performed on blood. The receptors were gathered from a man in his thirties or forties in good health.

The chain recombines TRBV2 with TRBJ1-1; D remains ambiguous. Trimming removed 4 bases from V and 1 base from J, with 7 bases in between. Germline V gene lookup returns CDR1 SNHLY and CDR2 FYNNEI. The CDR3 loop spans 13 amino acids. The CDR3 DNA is TGTGCCAGCAGTGTGACCGAGAACACTGAAGCTTTCTTT. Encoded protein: CASSVTENTEAFF.

CDR3 residues: CASSLRGPWETQYF. The CDR3 DNA reads as TGCGCCAGCAGTCTCAGGGGACCGTGGGAGACCCAGTACTTC. This chain joins TRBV10-2 and TRBJ2-5; weak D call: TRBD1 (6 bases). CDR3 length: 14 residues. Trimming left V 5 bases short and J 5 bases short, with 15 bases between. Germline assignment: CDR1 WSHSY and CDR2 SAAADI.

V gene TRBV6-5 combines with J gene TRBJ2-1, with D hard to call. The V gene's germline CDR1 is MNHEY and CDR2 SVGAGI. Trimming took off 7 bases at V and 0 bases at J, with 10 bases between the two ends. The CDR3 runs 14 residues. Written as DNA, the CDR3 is TGTGCCAGCACCGCTGGCACCTCCTACAATGAGCAGTTCTTC. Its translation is CASTAGTSYNEQFF.

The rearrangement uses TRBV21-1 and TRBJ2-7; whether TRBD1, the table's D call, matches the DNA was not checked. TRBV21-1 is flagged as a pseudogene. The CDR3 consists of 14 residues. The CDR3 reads CASSKDRRSYEQYF. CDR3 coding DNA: TGTGCCAGCAGCAAGGACAGGCGTTCCTACGAGCAGTACTTC.

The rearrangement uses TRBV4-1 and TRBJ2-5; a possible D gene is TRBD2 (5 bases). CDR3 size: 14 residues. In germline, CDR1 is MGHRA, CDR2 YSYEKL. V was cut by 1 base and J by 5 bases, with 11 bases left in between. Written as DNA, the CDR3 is TGCGCCAGCAGCCAAGGATTCGGGGTCGAGACCCAGTACTTC. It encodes CASSQGFGVETQYF.

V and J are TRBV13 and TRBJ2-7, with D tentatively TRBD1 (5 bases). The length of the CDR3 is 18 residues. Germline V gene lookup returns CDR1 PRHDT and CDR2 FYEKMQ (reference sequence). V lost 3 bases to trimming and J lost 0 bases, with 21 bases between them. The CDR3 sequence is CASSLVSTVSLSSYEQYF. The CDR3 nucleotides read TGTGCCAGCAGCTTGGTATCGACAGTCAGTCTAAGCTCCTACGAGCAGTACTTC.

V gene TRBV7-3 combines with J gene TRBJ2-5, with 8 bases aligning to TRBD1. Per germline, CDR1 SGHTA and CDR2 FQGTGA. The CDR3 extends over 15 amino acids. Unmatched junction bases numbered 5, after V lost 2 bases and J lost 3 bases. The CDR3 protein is CASSLHLGQEETQYF. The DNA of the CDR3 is TGTGCCAGCAGCTTACACCTGGGACAGGAAGAGACCCAGTACTTC.

The CDR3 reads CASTGSPSYEQYF. The CDR3 coding sequence is TGTGCCAGCACAGGGTCCCCCTCCTACGAGCAGTACTTC. The chain employs TRBV28 and TRBJ2-7; tentative D call: TRBD1 (5 bases). Looked up from germline, CDR1 is MDHEN and CDR2 is SYDVKM. Trimming removed 7 bases at V and 0 bases at J, with 10 bases between. The CDR3 has 13 amino acids.

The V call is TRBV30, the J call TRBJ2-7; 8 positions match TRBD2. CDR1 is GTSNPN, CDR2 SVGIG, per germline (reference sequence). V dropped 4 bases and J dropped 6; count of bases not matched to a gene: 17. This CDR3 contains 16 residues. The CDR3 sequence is CAWIPSGRDFSSEQYF. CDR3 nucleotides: TGTGCCTGGATTCCAAGCGGGAGAGATTTTTCGTCCGAGCAGTACTTC.

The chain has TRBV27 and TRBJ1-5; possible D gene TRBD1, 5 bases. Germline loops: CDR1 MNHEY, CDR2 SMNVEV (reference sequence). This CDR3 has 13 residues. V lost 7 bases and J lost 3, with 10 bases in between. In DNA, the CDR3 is TGTGCCAGCATGTCAGGGTCCAATCAGCCCCAGCATTTT. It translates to CASMSGSNQPQHF.

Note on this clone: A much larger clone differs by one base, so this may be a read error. CDR3 residues: CASSKGQGAYEQYF. CDR3 nucleotide sequence: TGTGCCAGTAGTAAGGGACAGGGGGCCTACGAGCAGTACTTC. V gene TRBV19 combines with J gene TRBJ2-7; 11 nucleotides align to TRBD1. Germline V gene lookup returns CDR1 LNHDA and CDR2 SQIVND (reference sequence). Trimming removed 4 bases from V and 2 bases from J; junction bases left unmatched: 1. The CDR3 covers 14 residues.

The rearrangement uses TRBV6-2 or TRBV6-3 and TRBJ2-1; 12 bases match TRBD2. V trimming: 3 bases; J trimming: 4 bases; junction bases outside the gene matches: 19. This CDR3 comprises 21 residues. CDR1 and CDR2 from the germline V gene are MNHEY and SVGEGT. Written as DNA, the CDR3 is TGTGCCAGCAGTTATTCTACCAACGCGGGACTAGCGGGTTTAGCTTACAATGAGCAGTTCTTC. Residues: CASSYSTNAGLAGLAYNEQFF.

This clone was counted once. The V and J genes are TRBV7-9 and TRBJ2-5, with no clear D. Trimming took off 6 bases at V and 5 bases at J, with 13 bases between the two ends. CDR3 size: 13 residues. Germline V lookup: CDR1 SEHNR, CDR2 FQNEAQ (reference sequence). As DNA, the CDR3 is TGTGCCAGCAGATCGGGCTCCCAGGAGACCCAGTACTTC. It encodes CASRSGSQETQYF.